This T cell receptor (beta chain) was identified in a study of T cell repertoires in ileal Crohn's disease. Study as a whole: Patients had a median approximately 7.3-year disease duration, and about 40% were active smokers.

The repertoire was sequenced with immunoSEQ multiplex PCR; TCRdb's copy has only in-frame clones and lacks some. Found here are roughly 13,000 clones, around three quarters of them singletons; the top ten hold 4.5%. The V and J ends lost 0 bases and 0 bases respectively, with 11 bases between them. The CDR3 extends over 16 amino acids. Germline V gives CDR1 SGHRS, CDR2 YFSETQ. Sequenced: ileal tissue. This sequence joins TRBV5-1 and TRBJ2-3; maybe TRBD2 (5 bases). The receptor's source is an adult with Crohn's disease. The CDR3 region is CASSLGGSTSTDTQYF. CDR3 bases: TGCGCCAGCAGCTTGGGTGGGAGCACTAGCACAGATACGCAGTATTTT.